The rows below give T cell receptor beta chains drawn from one sample of a study of T cell responses to AZD1222 COVID-19 vaccine. The assay was immunoSEQ multiplex PCR, and TCRdb's table has in-frame clones only and misses some. The sample yields about 75,000 clones, 88% seen once. Source: peripheral blood, taken 28 days after the second dose of the MenACWY control vaccine. The receptors here all came from an adult who received the MenACWY meningococcal vaccine as a control. CDR3s include the opening cysteine and the closing phenylalanine or tryptophan. D genes are given only for firm matches. A row's size may be missing; if present it is once, few, many or a size class.

v_call: TRBV3-1/TRBV3-2; cdr3_length: 14; d_call: NA; j_call: TRBJ1-5; clone_size: NA; cdr3_aa: CASSQDSGNQPQHF; cdr3_nt: TGTGCCAGCAGCCAAGATTCTGGGAATCAGCCCCAGCATTTT
v_call: TRBV28; cdr3_length: 15; d_call: TRBD2; j_call: TRBJ2-7; clone_size: NA; cdr3_aa: CASSTSGGAFYEQYF; cdr3_nt: TGTGCCAGCAGCACTAGCGGGGGGGCCTTTTACGAGCAGTACTTC
v_call: TRBV11-2; cdr3_length: 19; d_call: NA; j_call: TRBJ1-1; clone_size: NA; cdr3_aa: CASSLDLQGSIGGNTEAFF; cdr3_nt: TGTGCCAGCAGCTTAGACCTACAGGGATCAATTGGGGGGAACACTGAAGCTTTCTTT
v_call: TRBV30; cdr3_length: 12; d_call: NA; j_call: TRBJ1-3; clone_size: NA; cdr3_aa: CAWRNSGNTIYF; cdr3_nt: TGTGCCTGGAGGAACTCTGGAAACACCATATATTTT
v_call: TRBV4-3; cdr3_length: 14; d_call: NA; j_call: TRBJ1-6; clone_size: few; cdr3_aa: CASSLRANNSPLHF; cdr3_nt: TGCGCCAGCAGCTTGCGGGCCAATAATTCACCCCTCCACTTT
v_call: TRBV5-6; cdr3_length: 15; d_call: NA; j_call: TRBJ2-2; clone_size: NA; cdr3_aa: CASSFLDTNTGELFF; cdr3_nt: TGTGCCAGCAGCTTCCTGGACACCAACACCGGGGAGCTGTTTTTT
v_call: TRBV2; cdr3_length: 14; d_call: NA; j_call: TRBJ2-5; clone_size: NA; cdr3_aa: CASSEWQVGETQYF; cdr3_nt: TGTGCCAGCAGTGAGTGGCAGGTAGGAGAGACCCAGTACTTC
v_call: TRBV9; cdr3_length: 13; d_call: NA; j_call: TRBJ2-5; clone_size: once; cdr3_aa: CASSVARGETQYF; cdr3_nt: TGTGCCAGCAGCGTAGCTCGGGGGGAGACCCAGTACTTC
v_call: TRBV5-8; cdr3_length: 18; d_call: NA; j_call: TRBJ2-6; clone_size: NA; cdr3_aa: CASSLARSVRSGANVLTF; cdr3_nt: TGTGCCAGCAGCTTGGCCCGATCAGTCAGATCTGGGGCCAACGTCCTGACTTTC
v_call: TRBV7-9; cdr3_length: 13; d_call: NA; j_call: TRBJ1-1; clone_size: NA; cdr3_aa: CASSFSLNTEAFF; cdr3_nt: TGTGCCAGCAGTTTCTCGCTGAACACTGAAGCTTTCTTT
v_call: TRBV9; cdr3_length: 16; d_call: TRBD1; j_call: TRBJ2-5; clone_size: NA; cdr3_aa: CASSVGTGGGQETQYF; cdr3_nt: TGTGCCAGCAGCGTAGGGACAGGGGGCGGGCAAGAGACCCAGTACTTC
v_call: TRBV14; cdr3_length: 14; d_call: NA; j_call: TRBJ2-2; clone_size: once; cdr3_aa: CASSQVNGAGELFF; cdr3_nt: TGTGCCAGCAGCCAAGTTAATGGCGCCGGGGAGCTGTTTTTT
v_call: TRBV28; cdr3_length: 12; d_call: NA; j_call: TRBJ1-5; clone_size: NA; cdr3_aa: CASVVGDQPQHF; cdr3_nt: TGTGCCAGCGTCGTGGGGGATCAGCCCCAGCATTTT
v_call: TRBV5-1; cdr3_length: 14; d_call: NA; j_call: TRBJ2-3; clone_size: NA; cdr3_aa: CASSLTGGLDTQYF; cdr3_nt: TGCGCCAGCAGCTTGACGGGGGGCCTGGATACGCAGTATTTT
v_call: TRBV11-2; cdr3_length: 13; d_call: NA; j_call: TRBJ2-5; clone_size: once; cdr3_aa: CASSMGHQETQYF; cdr3_nt: TGTGCCAGCAGCATGGGACACCAAGAGACCCAGTACTTC
v_call: TRBV6-1; cdr3_length: 16; d_call: NA; j_call: TRBJ1-1; clone_size: NA; cdr3_aa: CASSGAAQGLNTEAFF; cdr3_nt: TGTGCCAGCAGTGGAGCCGCTCAGGGGTTGAACACTGAAGCTTTCTTT
v_call: TRBV4-1; cdr3_length: 16; d_call: NA; j_call: TRBJ2-7; clone_size: NA; cdr3_aa: CASSIRQISGDGEQYF; cdr3_nt: TGCGCCAGCAGCATACGTCAAATTTCCGGGGACGGGGAGCAGTACTTC
v_call: TRBV30; cdr3_length: 14; d_call: NA; j_call: TRBJ1-5; clone_size: NA; cdr3_aa: CAWSVAGGNQPQHF; cdr3_nt: TGTGCCTGGAGTGTGGCGGGGGGCAATCAGCCCCAGCATTTT
v_call: TRBV7-2; cdr3_length: 17; d_call: TRBD1; j_call: TRBJ2-7; clone_size: NA; cdr3_aa: CASSSSTGGIESYEQYF; cdr3_nt: TGTGCCAGCAGCTCGAGCACAGGGGGCATTGAGTCCTACGAGCAGTACTTC
v_call: TRBV12-3/TRBV12-4; cdr3_length: 13; d_call: NA; j_call: TRBJ2-1; clone_size: NA; cdr3_aa: CASSLDASDEQFF; cdr3_nt: TGTGCCAGCAGTTTAGATGCGTCGGATGAGCAGTTCTTC
v_call: TRBV5-1; cdr3_length: 14; d_call: NA; j_call: TRBJ2-7; clone_size: once; cdr3_aa: CASSVGGGLYEQYF; cdr3_nt: TGCGCCAGCAGCGTAGGAGGAGGCCTCTACGAGCAGTACTTC
v_call: TRBV6-5; cdr3_length: 14; d_call: NA; j_call: TRBJ1-2; clone_size: NA; cdr3_aa: CASKQGTILYGYTF; cdr3_nt: TGTGCCAGCAAACAGGGCACGATACTCTATGGCTACACCTTC
v_call: TRBV30; cdr3_length: 15; d_call: NA; j_call: TRBJ1-3; clone_size: NA; cdr3_aa: CAWNGFQGSGNTIYF; cdr3_nt: TGTGCCTGGAACGGTTTCCAGGGGTCTGGAAACACCATATATTTT
v_call: TRBV19; cdr3_length: 16; d_call: TRBD1; j_call: TRBJ1-2; clone_size: few; cdr3_aa: CASSPRADRTNYGYTF; cdr3_nt: TGTGCCAGTAGTCCGCGAGCGGACAGGACTAACTATGGCTACACCTTC
v_call: TRBV10-3; cdr3_length: 15; d_call: TRBD1; j_call: TRBJ1-3; clone_size: NA; cdr3_aa: CAIKGAGTAGNTIYF; cdr3_nt: TGTGCCATCAAGGGGGCAGGGACGGCAGGAAACACCATATATTTT
v_call: TRBV6-6; cdr3_length: 14; d_call: NA; j_call: TRBJ1-1; clone_size: once; cdr3_aa: CASSNRAEDTEAFF; cdr3_nt: TGTGCCAGCAGTAACAGGGCGGAGGACACTGAAGCTTTCTTT
v_call: TRBV6-5; cdr3_length: 15; d_call: NA; j_call: TRBJ1-2; clone_size: once; cdr3_aa: CASRSGGELSWGYTF; cdr3_nt: TGTGCCAGCAGATCCGGAGGGGAGCTGTCTTGGGGCTACACCTTC
v_call: TRBV6-5; cdr3_length: 15; d_call: TRBD2; j_call: TRBJ2-5; clone_size: once; cdr3_aa: CASTPLAGGQETQYF; cdr3_nt: TGTGCCAGCACCCCACTAGCGGGGGGTCAAGAGACCCAGTACTTC
v_call: TRBV19; cdr3_length: 15; d_call: TRBD2; j_call: TRBJ2-3; clone_size: few; cdr3_aa: CASSIQRGLTDTQYF; cdr3_nt: TGTGCCAGTAGTATACAGCGGGGCCTCACAGATACGCAGTATTTT
v_call: TRBV30; cdr3_length: 15; d_call: NA; j_call: TRBJ1-4; clone_size: NA; cdr3_aa: CAWSVQARGNEKLFF; cdr3_nt: TGTGCCTGGAGTGTACAGGCCCGGGGGAATGAAAAACTGTTTTTT
v_call: TRBV4-2; cdr3_length: 15; d_call: NA; j_call: TRBJ1-1; clone_size: NA; cdr3_aa: CASSQDGGARTEAFF; cdr3_nt: TGTGCCAGCAGCCAAGATGGGGGGGCGCGCACTGAAGCTTTCTTT
v_call: TRBV27; cdr3_length: 14; d_call: NA; j_call: TRBJ1-2; clone_size: NA; cdr3_aa: CASSLSRVNYGYTF; cdr3_nt: TGTGCCAGCAGTTTATCGAGGGTTAACTATGGCTACACCTTC
v_call: TRBV9; cdr3_length: 16; d_call: TRBD2; j_call: TRBJ2-1; clone_size: NA; cdr3_aa: CASSARLAGTNNEQFF; cdr3_nt: TGTGCCAGCAGCGCGAGACTAGCGGGGACGAACAATGAGCAGTTCTTC
v_call: TRBV5-1; cdr3_length: 16; d_call: NA; j_call: TRBJ1-4; clone_size: NA; cdr3_aa: CASSLEAGTTNEKLFF; cdr3_nt: TGCGCCAGCAGCTTGGAGGCGGGAACAACTAATGAAAAACTGTTTTTT
v_call: TRBV24-1; cdr3_length: 15; d_call: TRBD1; j_call: TRBJ1-2; clone_size: NA; cdr3_aa: CATSDPRTGDYGYTF; cdr3_nt: TGTGCCACCAGTGATCCGCGGACAGGGGACTATGGCTACACCTTC
v_call: TRBV4-2; cdr3_length: 17; d_call: NA; j_call: TRBJ2-2; clone_size: few; cdr3_aa: CASSQDPGPTNTGELFF; cdr3_nt: TGTGCCAGCAGCCAAGATCCGGGTCCAACGAACACCGGGGAGCTGTTTTTT
v_call: TRBV6-6; cdr3_length: 14; d_call: NA; j_call: TRBJ1-2; clone_size: NA; cdr3_aa: CASSYGQNNYGYTF; cdr3_nt: TGTGCCAGCAGTTACGGACAGAACAACTATGGCTACACCTTC
v_call: TRBV12-5; cdr3_length: 18; d_call: NA; j_call: TRBJ2-2; clone_size: NA; cdr3_aa: CASVSEDWGLRRAGELFF; cdr3_nt: TGTGCTAGTGTCTCGGAGGATTGGGGGCTGAGACGTGCCGGGGAGCTGTTTTTT
v_call: TRBV5-6; cdr3_length: 15; d_call: NA; j_call: TRBJ1-1; clone_size: NA; cdr3_aa: CASSSPLDRRQEAFF; cdr3_nt: TGTGCCAGCAGCTCCCCCCTCGACAGGAGACAGGAAGCTTTCTTT
v_call: TRBV4-1; cdr3_length: 17; d_call: NA; j_call: TRBJ2-1; clone_size: NA; cdr3_aa: CASSQDPPSGTFNEQFF; cdr3_nt: TGCGCCAGCAGCCAAGATCCCCCTTCCGGGACTTTCAATGAGCAGTTCTTC
v_call: TRBV7-9; cdr3_length: 13; d_call: NA; j_call: TRBJ1-1; clone_size: NA; cdr3_aa: CASSREAVSEAFF; cdr3_nt: TGTGCCAGCAGCCGAGAGGCGGTCTCTGAAGCTTTCTTT
v_call: TRBV5-1; cdr3_length: 14; d_call: NA; j_call: TRBJ1-6; clone_size: NA; cdr3_aa: CASSPGNRESPLHF; cdr3_nt: TGCGCCAGCAGCCCTGGGAACAGGGAATCACCCCTCCACTTT
v_call: TRBV9; cdr3_length: 13; d_call: NA; j_call: TRBJ1-2; clone_size: NA; cdr3_aa: CASSVLGGRGYTF; cdr3_nt: TGTGCCAGCAGCGTATTAGGGGGGAGAGGCTACACCTTC